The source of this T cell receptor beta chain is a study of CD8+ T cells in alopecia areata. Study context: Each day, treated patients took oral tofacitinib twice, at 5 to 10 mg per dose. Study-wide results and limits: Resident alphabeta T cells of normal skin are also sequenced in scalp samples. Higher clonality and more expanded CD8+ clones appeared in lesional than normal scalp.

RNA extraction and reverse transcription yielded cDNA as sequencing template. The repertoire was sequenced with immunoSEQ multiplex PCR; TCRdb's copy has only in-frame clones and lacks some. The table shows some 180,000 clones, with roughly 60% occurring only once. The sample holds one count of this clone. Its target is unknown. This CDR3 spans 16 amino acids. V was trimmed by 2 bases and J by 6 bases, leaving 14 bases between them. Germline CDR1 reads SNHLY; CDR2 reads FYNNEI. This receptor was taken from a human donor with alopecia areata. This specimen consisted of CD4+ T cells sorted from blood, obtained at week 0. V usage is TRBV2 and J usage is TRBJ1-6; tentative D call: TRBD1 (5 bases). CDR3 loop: CASSERGRQGNSPLHF. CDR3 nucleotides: TGTGCCAGCAGTGAAAGAGGCCGGCAGGGTAATTCACCCCTCCACTTT.